Listed below are T cell receptor beta chains from one sample, sequenced in a study of T cells in Graves' hyperthyroidism and ophthalmopathy. MiXCR, applied by TCRdb to the multiplex PCR reads, yields one record per CDR3 protein. The sample has around 570,000 distinct CDR3 sequences; 15% to 20% are singletons. The specimen sequenced was blood. The origin of the receptors is a man in his forties or fifties with Graves' ophthalmopathy. The CDR3 runs from the conserved cysteine through the conserved F or W. Each record gives: V gene, clone size, J gene, D gene, CDR3 protein, CDR3 DNA. The D gene is left open where the match is weak. Clone size is not always given. Where it is, it says once, few, many or a class for expanded clones.

V: TRBV5-1
size: .
J: TRBJ1-2
D: .
CDR3: CASSRGEAGYTF
DNA: TGCGCCAGCAGCCGAGGAGAAGCTGGCTACACCTTC

V: TRBV7-9
size: few
J: TRBJ1-2
D: .
CDR3: CASSSEGPGLYGYTF
DNA: TGTGCCAGCAGTTCGGAGGGTCCCGGACTATATGGCTACACCTTC

V: TRBV5-1
size: .
J: TRBJ2-7
D: .
CDR3: CASSGGTAAYEQYF
DNA: TGCGCCAGCAGCGGGGGGACAGCCGCCTACGAGCAGTACTTC

V: TRBV6-2/TRBV6-3
size: .
J: TRBJ2-5
D: .
CDR3: CASSYWGETQYF
DNA: TGTGCCAGCAGTTACTGGGGGGAGACCCAGTACTTC

V: TRBV6-6
size: few
J: TRBJ1-1
D: TRBD1
CDR3: CASSPRQGLGTEAFF
DNA: TGTGCCAGCAGTCCCCGACAGGGTTTGGGCACTGAAGCTTTCTTT

V: TRBV3-1
size: many
J: TRBJ2-1
D: TRBD2
CDR3: CASSQEGLAGTHNEQFF
DNA: TGTGCCAGCAGCCAAGAAGGGTTAGCGGGCACACACAATGAGCAGTTCTTC

V: TRBV19
size: .
J: TRBJ2-1
D: TRBD2
CDR3: CASSTRTSIVFNEQFF
DNA: TGTGCCAGTAGTACCCGGACTAGCATTGTGTTCAATGAGCAGTTCTTC

V: TRBV20-1
size: few
J: TRBJ1-1
D: .
CDR3: CSASWTQGKTEAFF
DNA: TGCAGTGCTAGCTGGACCCAGGGGAAGACTGAAGCTTTCTTT

V: TRBV6-6
size: few
J: TRBJ2-4
D: TRBD2
CDR3: CASSYWSGGKNIQYF
DNA: TGTGCCAGCAGTTACTGGAGCGGGGGTAAAAACATTCAGTACTTC

V: TRBV27
size: .
J: TRBJ1-1
D: .
CDR3: CASSRHADTEAFF
DNA: TGTGCCAGCAGTCGACATGCCGACACTGAAGCTTTCTTT

V: TRBV11-2
size: many
J: TRBJ1-1
D: .
CDR3: CASTRGRTVRNTEAFF
DNA: TGTGCCAGCACCCGAGGCAGAACGGTGCGCAACACTGAAGCTTTCTTT

V: TRBV5-8
size: few
J: TRBJ2-3
D: .
CDR3: CASSPVAALPTDTQYF
DNA: TGTGCCAGCAGCCCCGTAGCAGCCCTACCCACAGATACGCAGTATTTT

V: TRBV5-1
size: .
J: TRBJ1-4
D: .
CDR3: CASRRGETNEKLFF
DNA: TGCGCCAGCAGAAGGGGGGAAACTAATGAAAAACTGTTTTTT

V: TRBV10-3
size: few
J: TRBJ1-1
D: .
CDR3: CAISVSGSYTEAFF
DNA: TGTGCCATCAGTGTATCAGGCAGTTACACTGAAGCTTTCTTT

V: TRBV5-6
size: .
J: TRBJ1-3
D: .
CDR3: CASQPGPSGNTIYF
DNA: TGTGCCAGTCAACCGGGCCCAAGCGGAAACACCATATATTTT

V: TRBV9
size: few
J: TRBJ2-3
D: TRBD1
CDR3: CASSQTGGIGSDTQYF
DNA: TGTGCCAGCAGCCAAACAGGGGGCATTGGGTCAGATACGCAGTATTTT

V: TRBV20-1
size: .
J: TRBJ2-7
D: .
CDR3: CSARPRQGPSYEQYF
DNA: TGCAGTGCTCGACCCCGCCAGGGGCCCTCCTACGAGCAGTACTTC

V: TRBV6-2/TRBV6-3
size: .
J: TRBJ1-5
D: .
CDR3: CASRHTGQLGQPQHF
DNA: TGTGCCAGCAGACACACCGGACAGTTGGGGCAGCCCCAGCATTTT

V: TRBV27
size: .
J: TRBJ1-1
D: .
CDR3: CASSRGDGLTEAFF
DNA: TGTGCCAGCAGTAGGGGGGACGGACTCACTGAAGCTTTCTTT

V: TRBV2
size: .
J: TRBJ2-5
D: .
CDR3: CASRPQVEGTQYF
DNA: TGTGCCAGCAGGCCCCAGGTTGAGGGGACCCAGTACTTC

V: TRBV5-4
size: .
J: TRBJ2-5
D: .
CDR3: CASSKDFQETQYF
DNA: TGTGCCAGCAGCAAGGATTTCCAAGAGACCCAGTACTTC

V: TRBV6-2/TRBV6-3
size: many
J: TRBJ2-7
D: .
CDR3: CASSYAPGDAPYEQYF
DNA: TGTGCCAGCAGTTACGCACCAGGCGACGCTCCCTACGAGCAGTACTTC

V: TRBV29-1
size: few
J: TRBJ2-5
D: .
CDR3: CSVAPLGGTGTQYF
DNA: TGCAGCGTTGCCCCTCTGGGGGGCACGGGGACCCAGTACTTC

V: TRBV3-1
size: few
J: TRBJ2-4
D: .
CDR3: CASSPGLNIQYF
DNA: TGTGCCAGCAGCCCGGGACTAAACATTCAGTACTTC

V: TRBV12-3/TRBV12-4
size: few
J: TRBJ2-7
D: .
CDR3: CASSPVGNEQYF
DNA: TGTGCCAGCAGCCCGGTGGGGAACGAGCAGTACTTC

V: TRBV7-4
size: few
J: TRBJ1-5
D: .
CDR3: CASSLAPQGSQPQHF
DNA: TGTGCCAGCAGCTTAGCCCCCCAAGGGAGTCAGCCCCAGCATTTT

V: TRBV7-3
size: few
J: TRBJ2-3
D: .
CDR3: CASSRKPGPDPISSTDTQYF
DNA: TGTGCCAGCAGCCGAAAACCGGGACCCGACCCCATTTCTAGCACAGATACGCAGTATTTT

V: TRBV7-9
size: few
J: TRBJ2-3
D: .
CDR3: CASSLSKVDTQYF
DNA: TGTGCCAGCAGCTTAAGTAAGGTGGATACGCAGTATTTT

V: TRBV19
size: .
J: TRBJ2-2
D: .
CDR3: CASSTHGRDTGELFF
DNA: TGTGCCAGTAGTACACACGGACGAGACACCGGGGAGCTGTTTTTT